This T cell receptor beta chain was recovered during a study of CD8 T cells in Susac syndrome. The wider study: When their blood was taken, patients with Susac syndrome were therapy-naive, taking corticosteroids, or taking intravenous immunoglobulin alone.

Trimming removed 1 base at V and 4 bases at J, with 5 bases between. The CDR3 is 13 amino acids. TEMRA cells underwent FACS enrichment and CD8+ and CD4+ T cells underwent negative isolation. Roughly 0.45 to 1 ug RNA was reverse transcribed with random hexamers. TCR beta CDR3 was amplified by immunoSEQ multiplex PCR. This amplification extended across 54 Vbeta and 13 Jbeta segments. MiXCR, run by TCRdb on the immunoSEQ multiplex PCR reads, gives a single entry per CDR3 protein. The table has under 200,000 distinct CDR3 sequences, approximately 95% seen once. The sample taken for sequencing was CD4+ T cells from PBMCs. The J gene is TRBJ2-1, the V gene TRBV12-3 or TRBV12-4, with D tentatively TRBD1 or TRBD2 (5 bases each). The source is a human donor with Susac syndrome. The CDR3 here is CASSLGGYNEQFF. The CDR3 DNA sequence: TGTGCCAGCAGTTTAGGGGGGTACAATGAGCAGTTCTTC.